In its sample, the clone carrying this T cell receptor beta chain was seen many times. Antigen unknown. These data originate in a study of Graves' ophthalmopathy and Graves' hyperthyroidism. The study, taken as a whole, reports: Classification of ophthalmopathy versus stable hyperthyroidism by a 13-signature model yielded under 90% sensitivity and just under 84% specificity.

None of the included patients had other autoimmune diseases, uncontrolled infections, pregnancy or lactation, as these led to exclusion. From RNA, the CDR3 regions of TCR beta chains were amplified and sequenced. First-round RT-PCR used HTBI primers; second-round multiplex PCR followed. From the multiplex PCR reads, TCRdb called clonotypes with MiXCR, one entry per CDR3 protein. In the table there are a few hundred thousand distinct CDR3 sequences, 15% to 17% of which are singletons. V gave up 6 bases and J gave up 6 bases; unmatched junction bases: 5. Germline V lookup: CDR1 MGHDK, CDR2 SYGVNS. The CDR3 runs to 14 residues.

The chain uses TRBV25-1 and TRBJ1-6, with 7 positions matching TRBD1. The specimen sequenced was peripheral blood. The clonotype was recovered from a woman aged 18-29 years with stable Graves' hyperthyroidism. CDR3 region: CASRKTGSNSPLHF. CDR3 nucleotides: TGTGCCAGCAGAAAGACAGGGAGTAATTCACCCCTCCACTTT.